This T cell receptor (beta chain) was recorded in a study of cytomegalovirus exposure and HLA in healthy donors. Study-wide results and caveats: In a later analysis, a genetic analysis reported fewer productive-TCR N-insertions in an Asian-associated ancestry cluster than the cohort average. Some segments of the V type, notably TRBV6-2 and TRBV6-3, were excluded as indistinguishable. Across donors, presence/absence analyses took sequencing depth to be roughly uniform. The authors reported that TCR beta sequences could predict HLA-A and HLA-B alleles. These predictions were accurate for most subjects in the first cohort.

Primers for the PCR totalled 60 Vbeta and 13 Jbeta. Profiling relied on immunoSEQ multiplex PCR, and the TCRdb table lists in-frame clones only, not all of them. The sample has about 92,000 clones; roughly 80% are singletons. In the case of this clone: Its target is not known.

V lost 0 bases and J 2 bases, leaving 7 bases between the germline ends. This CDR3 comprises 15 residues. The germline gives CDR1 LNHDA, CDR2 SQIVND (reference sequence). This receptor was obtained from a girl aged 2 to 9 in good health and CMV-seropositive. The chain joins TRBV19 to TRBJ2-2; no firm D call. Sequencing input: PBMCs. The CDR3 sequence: CASSIERPNTGELFF. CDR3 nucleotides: TGTGCCAGTAGTATAGAGCGGCCTAACACCGGGGAGCTGTTTTTT.